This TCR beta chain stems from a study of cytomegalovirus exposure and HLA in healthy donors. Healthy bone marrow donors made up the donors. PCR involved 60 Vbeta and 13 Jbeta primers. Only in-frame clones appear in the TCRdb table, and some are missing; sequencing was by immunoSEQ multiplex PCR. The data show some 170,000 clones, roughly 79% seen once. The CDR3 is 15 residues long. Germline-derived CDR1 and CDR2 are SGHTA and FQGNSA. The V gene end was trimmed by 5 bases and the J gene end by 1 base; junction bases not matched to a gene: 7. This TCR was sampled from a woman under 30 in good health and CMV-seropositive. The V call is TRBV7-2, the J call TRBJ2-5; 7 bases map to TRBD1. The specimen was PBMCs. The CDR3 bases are TGTGCCAGCAGCGCCTTCGGACAGGCCCAAGAGACCCAGTACTTC. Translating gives CASSAFGQAQETQYF.